A single sample is the source of the 5 T cell receptor beta chains below, sequenced in a study of blood T cell repertoires in COVID-19. The repertoire was sequenced with immunoSEQ multiplex PCR; TCRdb's copy has only in-frame clones and lacks some. This table has some 150,000 clones, roughly 85% appearing once. Material: peripheral blood. These receptors all stem from a man aged 50-60 years with acute or convalescent COVID-19.

This clone has just one count. V gene TRBV19 combines with J gene TRBJ1-2; D is possibly TRBD1 (5 bases). Germline values: CDR1 LNHDA, CDR2 SQIVND (reference sequence). V shed 3 bases and J shed 6 bases, with 11 bases lying between them. The CDR3 contains 13 residues. The CDR3 sequence: CASSIAGKDGYTF. CDR3 DNA: TGTGCCAGTAGTATCGCAGGGAAGGATGGCTACACCTTC.

The J gene is TRBJ2-1, the V gene TRBV2; TRBD1 is a possible D gene (6 bases). The CDR3 runs to 14 residues. The V gene's germline CDR1 is SNHLY and CDR2 FYNNEI. The V gene lost 6 bases and the J gene lost 2 bases, with 11 bases spanning the gap. The CDR3 sequence is CASRDRGTYNEQFF. CDR3 DNA: TGTGCCAGCAGGGATAGGGGGACCTACAATGAGCAGTTCTTC.

A few counts support this clone. This chain links TRBV27 with TRBJ1-6, with D possibly matching TRBD1 (5 bases). Trimming cost V 3 bases and J 7 bases, with 13 bases left between them. The CDR3 runs 15 residues. Germline values: CDR1 MNHEY, CDR2 SMNVEV (reference sequence). This CDR3 is CASSFLGQGNSPLHF. CDR3 DNA sequence: TGTGCCAGCAGTTTTCTAGGACAAGGAAATTCACCCCTCCACTTT.

The chain links TRBV9 to TRBJ1-2; 8 bases are shared with TRBD1. V was pared by 2 bases and J by 6 bases, with 15 bases of the junction left unmatched. This CDR3 is built from 17 residues. Germline V gives CDR1 SGDLS, CDR2 YYNGEE. The CDR3 DNA reads as TGTGCCAGCAGCGTCCACCCGGACAGGGTGGGCGCGAATGGCTACACCTTC. Its translation: CASSVHPDRVGANGYTF.

The chain links TRBV10-3 to TRBJ2-3; TRBD2 matches at 11 bases. The trim removed 4 bases at V and 4 bases at J, leaving 10 bases unmatched. Germline values: CDR1 ENHRY, CDR2 SYGVKD. The length of the CDR3 is 17 residues. CDR3 DNA sequence: TGTGCCATCAGTGTCGTTTTAGCGGGGGGGCGGTCAGATACGCAGTATTTT. Translated, it gives CAISVVLAGGRSDTQYF.